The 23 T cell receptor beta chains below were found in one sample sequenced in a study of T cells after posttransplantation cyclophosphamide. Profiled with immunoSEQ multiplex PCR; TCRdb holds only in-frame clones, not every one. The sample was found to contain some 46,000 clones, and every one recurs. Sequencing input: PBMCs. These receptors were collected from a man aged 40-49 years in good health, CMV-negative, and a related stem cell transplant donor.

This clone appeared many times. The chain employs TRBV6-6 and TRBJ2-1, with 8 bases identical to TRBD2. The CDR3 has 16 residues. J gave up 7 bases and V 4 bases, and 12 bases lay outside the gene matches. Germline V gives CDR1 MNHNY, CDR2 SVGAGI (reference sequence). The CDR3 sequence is CASSFAGGVAGNEQFF. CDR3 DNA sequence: TGTGCCAGCAGTTTCGCCGGTGGGGTAGCGGGAAATGAGCAGTTCTTC.

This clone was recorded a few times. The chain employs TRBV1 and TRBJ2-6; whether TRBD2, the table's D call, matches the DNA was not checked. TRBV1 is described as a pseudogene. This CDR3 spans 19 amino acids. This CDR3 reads CTSSQLAGGPGSGANVLTF. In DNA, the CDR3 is TGCACCAGCAGCCAACTAGCGGGGGGCCCAGGCTCTGGGGCCAACGTCCTGACTTTC.

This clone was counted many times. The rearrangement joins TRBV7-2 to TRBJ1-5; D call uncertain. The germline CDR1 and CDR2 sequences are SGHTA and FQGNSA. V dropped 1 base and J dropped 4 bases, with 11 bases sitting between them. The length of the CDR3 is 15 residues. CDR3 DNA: TGTGCCAGCAGCTTAGGGCCGAAACCTAATCAGCCCCAGCATTTT. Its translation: CASSLGPKPNQPQHF.

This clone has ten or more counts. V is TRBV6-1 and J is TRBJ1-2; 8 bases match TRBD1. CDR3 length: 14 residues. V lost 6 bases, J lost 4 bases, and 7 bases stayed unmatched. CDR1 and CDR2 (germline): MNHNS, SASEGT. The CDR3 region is CASRRGQEGYGYTF. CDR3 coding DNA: TGTGCCAGCAGGAGGGGACAGGAAGGCTATGGCTACACCTTC.

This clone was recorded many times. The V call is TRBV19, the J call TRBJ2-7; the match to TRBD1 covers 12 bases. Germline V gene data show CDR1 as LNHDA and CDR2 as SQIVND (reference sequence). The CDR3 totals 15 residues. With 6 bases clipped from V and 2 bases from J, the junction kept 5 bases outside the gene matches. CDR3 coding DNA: TGTGCCAGTAGCCCGGGACAGGGGGCCACCTACGAGCAGTACTTC. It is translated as CASSPGQGATYEQYF.

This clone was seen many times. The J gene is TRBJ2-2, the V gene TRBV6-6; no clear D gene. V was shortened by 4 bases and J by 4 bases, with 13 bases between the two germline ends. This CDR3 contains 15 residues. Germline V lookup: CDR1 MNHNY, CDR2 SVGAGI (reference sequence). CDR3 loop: CASSLDNPTTGELFF. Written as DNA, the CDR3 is TGTGCCAGCAGTTTAGACAACCCCACCACCGGGGAGCTGTTTTTT.

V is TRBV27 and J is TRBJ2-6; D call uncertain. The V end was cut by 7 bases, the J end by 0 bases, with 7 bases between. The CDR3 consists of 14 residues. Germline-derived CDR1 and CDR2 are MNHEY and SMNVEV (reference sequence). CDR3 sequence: CASMRFSGANVLTF. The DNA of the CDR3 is TGTGCCAGCATGCGGTTCTCTGGGGCCAACGTCCTGACTTTC.

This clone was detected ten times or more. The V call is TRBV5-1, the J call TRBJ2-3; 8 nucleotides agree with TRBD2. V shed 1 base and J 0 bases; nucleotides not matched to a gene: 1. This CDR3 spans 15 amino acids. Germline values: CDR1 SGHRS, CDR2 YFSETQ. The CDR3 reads CASSLPSGSTDTQYF. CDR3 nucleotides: TGCGCCAGCAGCTTGCCTAGCGGGAGCACAGATACGCAGTATTTT.

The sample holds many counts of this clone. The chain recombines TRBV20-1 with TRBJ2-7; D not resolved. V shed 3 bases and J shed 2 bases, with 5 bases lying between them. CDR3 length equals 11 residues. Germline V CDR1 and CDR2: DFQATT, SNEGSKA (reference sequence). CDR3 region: CSASPTYEQYF. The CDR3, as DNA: TGCAGTGCTAGCCCCACCTACGAGCAGTACTTC.

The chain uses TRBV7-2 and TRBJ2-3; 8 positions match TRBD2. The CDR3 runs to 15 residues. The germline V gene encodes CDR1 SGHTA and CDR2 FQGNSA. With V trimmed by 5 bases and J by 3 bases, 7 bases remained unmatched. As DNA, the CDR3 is TGTGCCAGCAGCATCGGGGGGGCGGTGACAGATACGCAGTATTTT. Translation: CASSIGGAVTDTQYF.

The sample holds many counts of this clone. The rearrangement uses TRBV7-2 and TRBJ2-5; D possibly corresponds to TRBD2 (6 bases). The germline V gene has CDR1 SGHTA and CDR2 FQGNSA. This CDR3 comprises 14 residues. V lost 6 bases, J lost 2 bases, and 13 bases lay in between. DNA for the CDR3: TGTGCCAGCAGGGAGGGCGGGAAACAAGAGACCCAGTACTTC. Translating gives CASREGGKQETQYF.

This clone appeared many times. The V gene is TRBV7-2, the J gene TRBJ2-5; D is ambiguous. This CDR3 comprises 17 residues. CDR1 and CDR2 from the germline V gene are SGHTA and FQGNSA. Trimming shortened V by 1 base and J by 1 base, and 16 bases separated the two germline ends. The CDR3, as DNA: TGTGCCAGCAGCTTAGAACGCGACTCTGAACCCCAAGAGACCCAGTACTTC. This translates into CASSLERDSEPQETQYF.

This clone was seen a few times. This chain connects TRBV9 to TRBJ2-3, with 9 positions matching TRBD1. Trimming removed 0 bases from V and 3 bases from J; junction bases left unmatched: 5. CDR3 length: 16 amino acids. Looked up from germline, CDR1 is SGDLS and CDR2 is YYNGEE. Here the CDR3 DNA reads TGTGCCAGCAGCGTAGGGGGGGACAGGGCGACAGATACGCAGTATTTT. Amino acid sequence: CASSVGGDRATDTQYF.

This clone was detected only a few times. CDR3 nucleotide sequence: TGTGCCACCAGCAGAGATCCAGCGCTTCAAGAGACCCAGTACTTC. It is translated as CATSRDPALQETQYF. The V and J genes are TRBV15 and TRBJ2-5; D gene unclear. The germline CDR1 and CDR2 sequences are LNHNV and YYDKDF (reference sequence). The CDR3 has 15 residues. V shed 0 bases and J shed 2 bases, with 10 bases lying between them. The entire variable domain, with the rest obtained from reference TRBV15 and TRBJ2-5, is as follows: DAMVIQNPRYQVTQFGKPVTLSCSQTLNHNVMYWYQQKSSQAPKLLFHYYDKDFNNEADTPDNFQSRRPNTSFCFLDIRSPGLGDTAMYLCATSRDPALQETQYFGPGTRLLVL.

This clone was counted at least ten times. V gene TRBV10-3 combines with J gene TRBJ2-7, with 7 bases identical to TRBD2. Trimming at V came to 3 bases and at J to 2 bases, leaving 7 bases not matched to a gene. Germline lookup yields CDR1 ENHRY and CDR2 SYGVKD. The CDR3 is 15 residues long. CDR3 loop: CAISDERGKTYEQYV. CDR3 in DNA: TGTGCCATCAGTGACGAGCGGGGCAAAACCTACGAGCAGTACGTC.

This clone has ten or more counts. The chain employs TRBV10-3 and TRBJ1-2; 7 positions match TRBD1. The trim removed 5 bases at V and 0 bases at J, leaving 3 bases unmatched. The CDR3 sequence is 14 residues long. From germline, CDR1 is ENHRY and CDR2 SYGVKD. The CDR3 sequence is CAISWDSSNYGYTF. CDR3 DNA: TGTGCCATCAGTTGGGACAGTTCTAACTATGGCTACACCTTC.

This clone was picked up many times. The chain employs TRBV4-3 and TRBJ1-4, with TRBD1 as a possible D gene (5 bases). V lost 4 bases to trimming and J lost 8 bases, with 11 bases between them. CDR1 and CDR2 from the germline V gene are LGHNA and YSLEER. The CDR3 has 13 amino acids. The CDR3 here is CASSLAAGEKLFF. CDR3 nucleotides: TGCGCCAGCAGCCTGGCCGCAGGGGAAAAACTGTTTTTT.

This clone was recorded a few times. The CDR3: CSVPGTEQNIYGYTF. CDR3 nucleotide sequence: TGCAGCGTGCCAGGGACAGAGCAGAATATTTATGGCTACACCTTC. The chain joins TRBV29-1 to TRBJ1-2; 7 nucleotides line up with TRBD1. The V and J ends lost 6 bases and 5 bases, in that order; junction bases with no gene match: 15. Germline CDR1 SQVTM, CDR2 ANQGSEA. There are 15 residues in the CDR3.

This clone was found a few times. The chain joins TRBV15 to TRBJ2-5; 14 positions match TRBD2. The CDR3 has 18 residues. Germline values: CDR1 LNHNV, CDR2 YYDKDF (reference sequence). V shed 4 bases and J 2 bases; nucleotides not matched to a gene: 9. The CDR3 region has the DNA TGTGCCACCAGCACCGGACTAGCGGGGGGAATCCGACAAGAGACCCAGTACTTC. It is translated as CATSTGLAGGIRQETQYF.

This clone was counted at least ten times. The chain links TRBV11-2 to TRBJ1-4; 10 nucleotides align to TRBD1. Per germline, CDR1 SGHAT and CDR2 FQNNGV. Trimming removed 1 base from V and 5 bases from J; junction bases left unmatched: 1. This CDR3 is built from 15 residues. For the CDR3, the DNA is TGTGCCAGCAGCTTAGGGACAGGGGGAAATGAAAAACTGTTTTTT. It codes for CASSLGTGGNEKLFF.

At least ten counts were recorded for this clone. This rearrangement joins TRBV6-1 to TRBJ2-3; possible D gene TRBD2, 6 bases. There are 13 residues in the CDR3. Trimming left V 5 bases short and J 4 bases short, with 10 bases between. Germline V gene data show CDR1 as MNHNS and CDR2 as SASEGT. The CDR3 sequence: CASSPGTPDTQYF. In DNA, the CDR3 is TGTGCCAGCAGTCCCGGGACTCCAGATACGCAGTATTTT.

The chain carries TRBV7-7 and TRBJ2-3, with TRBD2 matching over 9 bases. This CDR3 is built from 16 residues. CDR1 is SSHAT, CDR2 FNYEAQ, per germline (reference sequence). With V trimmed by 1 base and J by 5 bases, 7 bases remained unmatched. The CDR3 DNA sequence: TGTGCCAGCAGCTTAGGGGCGGGGGGGCCGGTAGATACGCAGTATTTT. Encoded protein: CASSLGAGGPVDTQYF.

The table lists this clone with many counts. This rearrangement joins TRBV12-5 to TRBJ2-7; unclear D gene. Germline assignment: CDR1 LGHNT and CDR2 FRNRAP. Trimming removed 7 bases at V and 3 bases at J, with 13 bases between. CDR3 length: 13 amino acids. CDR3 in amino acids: CASARGAGYEQYF. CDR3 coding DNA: TGTGCTAGTGCACGAGGCGCCGGCTACGAGCAGTACTTC.